This T cell receptor beta chain is drawn from a study of blood T cell repertoires in COVID-19. About the study: Acute and convalescent COVID-19 specimens originated in the United States, Italy and Spain. Nucleic acid was either cDNA or gDNA, and it came from T cells, B-cell-depleted T cells, or PBMCs.

In the authors' methods: Nucleated cell number was recorded as an estimate derived from reference gene primer amplification. The table came from immunoSEQ multiplex PCR; TCRdb's copy has only in-frame clones and leaves some out. That table is the source of V, J and clone size, and D and trimming were worked out from the DNA. The sample yields roughly 62,000 clones, around four fifths seen once. The V gene lost 4 bases and the J gene lost 0 bases, with 12 bases spanning the gap. Germline V gene data show CDR1 as SGHTA and CDR2 as FQGNSA. There are 16 residues in the CDR3. Sequences were obtained from peripheral blood. This receptor was obtained from a man aged 55 to 69 with acute or convalescent COVID-19. This chain links TRBV7-2 with TRBJ2-2, with a tentative D call TRBD2 (6 bases). The DNA of the CDR3 is TGTGCCAGCAGCTACCATGGAGGGACGAACACCGGGGAGCTGTTTTTT. The encoded protein is CASSYHGGTNTGELFF.